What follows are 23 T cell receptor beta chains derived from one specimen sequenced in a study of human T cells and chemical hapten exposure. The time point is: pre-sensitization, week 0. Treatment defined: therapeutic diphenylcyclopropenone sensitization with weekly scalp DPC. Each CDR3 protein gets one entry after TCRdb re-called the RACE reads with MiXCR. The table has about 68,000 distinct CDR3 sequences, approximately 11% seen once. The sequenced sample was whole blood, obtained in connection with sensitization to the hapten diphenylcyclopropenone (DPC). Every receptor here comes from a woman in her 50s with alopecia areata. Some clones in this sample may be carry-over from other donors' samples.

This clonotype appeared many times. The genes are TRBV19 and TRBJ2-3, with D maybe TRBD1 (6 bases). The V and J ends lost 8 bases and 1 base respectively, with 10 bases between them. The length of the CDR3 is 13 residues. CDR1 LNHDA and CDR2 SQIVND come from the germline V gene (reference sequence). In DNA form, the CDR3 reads TGTGCCAGTTGGGGGCAGGGCACAGATACGCAGTATTTT. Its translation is CASWGQGTDTQYF. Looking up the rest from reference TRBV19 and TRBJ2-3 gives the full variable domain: DGGITQSPKYLFRKEGQNVTLSCEQNLNHDAMYWYRQDPGQGLRLIYYSQIVNDFQKGDIAEGYSVSREKKESFPLTVTSAQKNPTAFYLCASWGQGTDTQYFGPGTRLTVL.

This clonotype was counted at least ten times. CDR3 region: CASSLTASGTGELFF. In nucleotides, the CDR3 is TGTGCCAGCAGCTTAACGGCTAGCGGCACCGGGGAGCTGTTTTTT. This chain joins TRBV11-2 and TRBJ2-2, with 7 bases that match TRBD2. The germline V gene encodes CDR1 SGHAT and CDR2 FQNNGV. The V and J ends lost 2 bases and 4 bases, in that order; junction bases with no gene match: 4. This CDR3 region has 15 residues.

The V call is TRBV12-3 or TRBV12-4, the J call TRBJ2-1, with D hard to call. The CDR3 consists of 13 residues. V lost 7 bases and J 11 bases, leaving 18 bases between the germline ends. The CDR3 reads CASTPPRSWQQFF. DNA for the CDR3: TGTGCCAGCACCCCACCGCGCTCGTGGCAGCAGTTCTTC.

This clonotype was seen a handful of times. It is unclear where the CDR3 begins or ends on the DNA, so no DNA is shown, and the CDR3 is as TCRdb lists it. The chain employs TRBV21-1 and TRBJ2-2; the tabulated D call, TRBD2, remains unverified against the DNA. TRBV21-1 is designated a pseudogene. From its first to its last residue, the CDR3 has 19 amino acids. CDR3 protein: CASSSGRVAGGSNTGELFF.

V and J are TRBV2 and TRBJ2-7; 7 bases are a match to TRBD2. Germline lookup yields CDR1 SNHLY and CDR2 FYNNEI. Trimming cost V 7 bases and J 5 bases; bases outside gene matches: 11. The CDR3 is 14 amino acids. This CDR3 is CASTLHREDDEQYF. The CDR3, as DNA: TGTGCCAGCACTTTACACCGGGAGGACGACGAGCAGTACTTC.

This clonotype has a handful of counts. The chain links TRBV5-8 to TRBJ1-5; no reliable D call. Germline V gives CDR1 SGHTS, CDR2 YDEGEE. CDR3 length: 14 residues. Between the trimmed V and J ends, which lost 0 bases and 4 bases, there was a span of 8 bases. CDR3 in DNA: TGTGCCAGCAGCTTGGATCGGATTAATCAGCCCCAGCATTTT. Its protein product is CASSLDRINQPQHF.

The chain's CDR3 is CASSPLKQLDTQYF. In DNA form, the CDR3 reads TGTGCCAGCAGCCCCCTTAAACAGTTGGATACGCAGTATTTT. V gene TRBV11-2 combines with J gene TRBJ2-3; D remains unclear. Trimming cost V 5 bases and J 6 bases, with 15 bases left between them. CDR3 length equals 14 residues. The germline V gene has CDR1 SGHAT and CDR2 FQNNGV.

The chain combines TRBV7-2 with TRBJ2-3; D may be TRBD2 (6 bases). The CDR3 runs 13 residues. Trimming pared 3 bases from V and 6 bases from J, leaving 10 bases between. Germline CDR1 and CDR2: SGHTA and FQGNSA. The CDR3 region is CASSFRREDTQYF. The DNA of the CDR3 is TGTGCCAGCAGCTTTCGCCGGGAGGATACGCAGTATTTT.

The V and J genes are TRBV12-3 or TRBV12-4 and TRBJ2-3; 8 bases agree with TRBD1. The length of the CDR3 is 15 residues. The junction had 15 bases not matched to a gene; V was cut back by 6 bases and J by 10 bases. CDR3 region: CASRSSGGGMRPQYF. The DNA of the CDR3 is TGTGCCAGCAGATCGTCAGGGGGCGGTATGCGGCCGCAGTATTTT.

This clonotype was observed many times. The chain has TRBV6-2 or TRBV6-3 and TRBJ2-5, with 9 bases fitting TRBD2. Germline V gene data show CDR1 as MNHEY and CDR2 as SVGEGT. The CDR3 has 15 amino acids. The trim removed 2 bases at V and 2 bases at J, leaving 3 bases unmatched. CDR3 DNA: TGTGCCAGCAGTTACGCGGGGGGGCCTCAAGAGACCCAGTACTTC. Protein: CASSYAGGPQETQYF.

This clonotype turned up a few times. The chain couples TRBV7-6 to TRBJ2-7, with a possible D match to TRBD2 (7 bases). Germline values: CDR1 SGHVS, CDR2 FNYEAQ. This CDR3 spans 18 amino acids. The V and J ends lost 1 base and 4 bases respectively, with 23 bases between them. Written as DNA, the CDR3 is TGTGCCAGCAGCTTAGGGGCAGCGGGACAAAATGCCAGGTACGAGCAGTACTTC. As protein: CASSLGAAGQNARYEQYF.

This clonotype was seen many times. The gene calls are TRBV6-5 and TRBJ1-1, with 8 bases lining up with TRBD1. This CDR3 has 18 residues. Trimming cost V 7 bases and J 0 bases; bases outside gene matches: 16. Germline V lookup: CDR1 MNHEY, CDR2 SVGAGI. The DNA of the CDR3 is TGTGCCAGCAAGGGGGGTGTGACAGGGGTCAGGTTGAACACTGAAGCTTTCTTT. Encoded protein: CASKGGVTGVRLNTEAFF.

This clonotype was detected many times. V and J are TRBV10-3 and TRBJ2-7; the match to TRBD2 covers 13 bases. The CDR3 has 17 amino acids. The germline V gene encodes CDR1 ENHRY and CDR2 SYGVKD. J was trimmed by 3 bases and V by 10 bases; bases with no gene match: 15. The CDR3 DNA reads TGTGCCACCTTCCCTGGACTAGCGGGGGCCTCCAACTACGAGCAGTACTTC. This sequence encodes CATFPGLAGASNYEQYF.

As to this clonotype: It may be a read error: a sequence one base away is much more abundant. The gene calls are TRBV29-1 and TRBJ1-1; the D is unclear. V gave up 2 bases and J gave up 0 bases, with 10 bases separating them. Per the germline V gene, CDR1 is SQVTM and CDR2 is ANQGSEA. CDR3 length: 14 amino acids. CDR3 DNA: TGCAGCGTTGAACAGGCGACCTTGAACACTGAAGCTTTCTTT. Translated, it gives CSVEQATLNTEAFF.

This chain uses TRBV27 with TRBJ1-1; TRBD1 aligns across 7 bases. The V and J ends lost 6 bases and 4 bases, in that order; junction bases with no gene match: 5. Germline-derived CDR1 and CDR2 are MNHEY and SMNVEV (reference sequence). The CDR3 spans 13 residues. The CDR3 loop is CASRNRGPTEAFF. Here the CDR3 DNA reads TGTGCCAGCAGAAACAGGGGTCCCACTGAAGCTTTCTTT.

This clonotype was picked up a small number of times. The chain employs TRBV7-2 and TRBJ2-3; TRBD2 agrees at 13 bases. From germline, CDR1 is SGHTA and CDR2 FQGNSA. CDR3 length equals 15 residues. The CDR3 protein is CGTSGRAGGTDTQYF. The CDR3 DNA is TGTGGAACTAGCGGGAGGGCCGGGGGGACAGATACGCAGTATTTT. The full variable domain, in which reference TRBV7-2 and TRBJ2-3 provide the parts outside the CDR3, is GAGVSQSPSNKVTEKGKDVELRCDPISGHTALYWYRQSLGQGLEFLIYFQGNSAPDKSGLPSDRFSAERTGGSVSTLTIQRTQQEDSAVYLCGTSGRAGGTDTQYFGPGTRLTVL.

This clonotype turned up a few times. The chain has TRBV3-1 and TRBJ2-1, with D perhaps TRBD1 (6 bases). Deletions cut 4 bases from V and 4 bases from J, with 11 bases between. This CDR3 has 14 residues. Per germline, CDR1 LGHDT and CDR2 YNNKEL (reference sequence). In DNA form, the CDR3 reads TGTGCCAGCAGCCTCCCGACAGGTTACAATGAGCAGTTCTTC. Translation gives CASSLPTGYNEQFF.

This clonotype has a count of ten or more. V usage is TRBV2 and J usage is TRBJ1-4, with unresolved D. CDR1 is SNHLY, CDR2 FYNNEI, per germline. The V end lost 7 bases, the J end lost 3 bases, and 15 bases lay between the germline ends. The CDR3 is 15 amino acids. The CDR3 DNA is TGTGCCAGCAAGGGCGGACTGTCGGCTAATGAAAAACTGTTTTTT. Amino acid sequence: CASKGGLSANEKLFF.

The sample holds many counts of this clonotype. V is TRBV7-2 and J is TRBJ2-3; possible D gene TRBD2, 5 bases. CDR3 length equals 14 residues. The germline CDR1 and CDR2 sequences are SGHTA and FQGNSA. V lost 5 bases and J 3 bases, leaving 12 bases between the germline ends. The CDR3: CASSRISGTDTQYF. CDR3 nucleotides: TGTGCCAGCAGCCGGATATCGGGAACAGATACGCAGTATTTT.

In DNA form, the CDR3 reads TGTGCCAGCAGCACCGGGGCAGCGAACACTGAAGCTTTCTTT. Residues: CASSTGAANTEAFF. This chain links TRBV3-1 with TRBJ1-1; TRBD1 might be the D (5 bases). V shed 5 bases and J shed 1 base, with 11 bases lying between them. Germline-derived CDR1 and CDR2 are LGHDT and YNNKEL (reference sequence). The CDR3 is 14 residues long.

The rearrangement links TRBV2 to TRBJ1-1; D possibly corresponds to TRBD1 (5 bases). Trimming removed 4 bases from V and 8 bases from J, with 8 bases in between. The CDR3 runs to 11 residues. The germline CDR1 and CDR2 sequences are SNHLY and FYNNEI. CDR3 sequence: CASSGWGEAFF. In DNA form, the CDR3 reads TGTGCCAGCAGTGGTTGGGGCGAAGCTTTCTTT. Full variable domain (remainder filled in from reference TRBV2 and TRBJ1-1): EPEVTQTPSHQVTQMGQEVILRCVPISNHLYFYWYRQILGQKVEFLVSFYNNEISEKSEIFDDQFSVERPDGSNFTLKIRSTKLEDSAMYFCASSGWGEAFFGQGTRLTVV.

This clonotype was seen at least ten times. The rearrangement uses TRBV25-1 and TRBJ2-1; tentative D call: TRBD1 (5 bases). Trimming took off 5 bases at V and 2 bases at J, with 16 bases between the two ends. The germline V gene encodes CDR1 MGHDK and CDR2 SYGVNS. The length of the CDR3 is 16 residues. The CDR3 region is CASSSTGAAAYNEQFF. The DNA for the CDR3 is TGTGCCAGCAGTTCAACTGGGGCCGCTGCCTACAATGAGCAGTTCTTC.

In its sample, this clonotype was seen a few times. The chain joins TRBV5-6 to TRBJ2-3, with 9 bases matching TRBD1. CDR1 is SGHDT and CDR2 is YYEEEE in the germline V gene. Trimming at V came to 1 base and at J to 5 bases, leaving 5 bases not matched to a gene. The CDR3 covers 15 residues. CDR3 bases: TGTGCCAGCAGCTTGTACGGACAGGGGAGAGATACGCAGTATTTT. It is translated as CASSLYGQGRDTQYF. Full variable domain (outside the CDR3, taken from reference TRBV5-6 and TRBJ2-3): DAGVTQSPTHLIKTRGQQVTLRCSPKSGHDTVSWYQQALGQGPQFIFQYYEEEERQRGNFPDRFSGHQFPNYSSELNVNALLLGDSALYLCASSLYGQGRDTQYFGPGTRLTVL.